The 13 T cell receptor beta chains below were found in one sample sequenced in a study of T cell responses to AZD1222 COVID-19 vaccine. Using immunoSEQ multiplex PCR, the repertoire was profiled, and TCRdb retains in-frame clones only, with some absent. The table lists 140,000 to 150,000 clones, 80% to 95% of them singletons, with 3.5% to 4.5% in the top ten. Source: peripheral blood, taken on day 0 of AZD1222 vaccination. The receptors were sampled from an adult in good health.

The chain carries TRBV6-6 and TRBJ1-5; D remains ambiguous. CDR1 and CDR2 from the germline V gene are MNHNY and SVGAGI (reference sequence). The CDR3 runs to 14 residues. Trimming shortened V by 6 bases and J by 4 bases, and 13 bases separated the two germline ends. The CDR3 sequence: CASSAGQWNQPQHF. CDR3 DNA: TGTGCCAGCAGCGCCGGGCAGTGGAATCAGCCCCAGCATTTT.

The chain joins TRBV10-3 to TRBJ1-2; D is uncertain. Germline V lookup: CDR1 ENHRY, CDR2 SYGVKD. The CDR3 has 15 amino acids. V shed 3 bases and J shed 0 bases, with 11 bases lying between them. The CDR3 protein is CAISDIAVTNYGYTF. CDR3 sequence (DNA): TGTGCCATCAGTGATATAGCTGTTACTAACTATGGCTACACCTTC.

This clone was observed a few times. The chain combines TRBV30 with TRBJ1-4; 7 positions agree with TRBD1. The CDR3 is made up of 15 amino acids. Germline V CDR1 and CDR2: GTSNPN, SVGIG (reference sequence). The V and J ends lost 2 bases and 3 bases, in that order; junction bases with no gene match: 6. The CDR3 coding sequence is TGTGCCTGGAGTCCGCTGGGACAGCCTAATGAAAAACTGTTTTTT. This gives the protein CAWSPLGQPNEKLFF.

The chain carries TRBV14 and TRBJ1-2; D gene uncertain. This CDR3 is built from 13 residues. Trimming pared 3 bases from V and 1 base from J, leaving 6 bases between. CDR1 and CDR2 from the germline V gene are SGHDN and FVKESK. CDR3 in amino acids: CASSHTDNYGYTF. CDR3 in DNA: TGTGCCAGCAGCCATACTGATAACTATGGCTACACCTTC.

The CDR3 is CASSSPVAGNTGELFF. In nucleotides, the CDR3 is TGTGCCAGCAGTTCCCCGGTTGCGGGAAACACCGGGGAGCTGTTTTTT. The gene calls are TRBV27 and TRBJ2-2; weak D call: TRBD2 (6 bases). Germline V lookup: CDR1 MNHEY, CDR2 SMNVEV (reference sequence). Trimming removed 4 bases from V and 2 bases from J, with 14 bases in between. The CDR3 is 16 amino acids.

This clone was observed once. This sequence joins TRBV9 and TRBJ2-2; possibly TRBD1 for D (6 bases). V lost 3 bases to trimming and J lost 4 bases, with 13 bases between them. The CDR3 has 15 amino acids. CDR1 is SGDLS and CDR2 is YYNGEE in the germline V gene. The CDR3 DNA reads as TGTGCCAGCAGCGCCTACAGGGACGGCACCGGGGAGCTGTTTTTT. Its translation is CASSAYRDGTGELFF.

This CDR3 is CASSPWGTGELFF. The CDR3, as DNA: TGTGCCAGCTCACCTTGGGGCACCGGGGAGCTGTTTTTT. The rearrangement joins TRBV18 to TRBJ2-2; D is unresolved. CDR1 is KGHSH and CDR2 is LQKENI in the germline V gene. The CDR3 has 13 residues. The V gene lost 3 bases and the J gene lost 4 bases, with 6 bases spanning the gap. Combining the CDR3 with reference TRBV18 and TRBJ2-2 gives the whole variable domain NAGVMQNPRHLVRRRGQEARLRCSPMKGHSHVYWYRQLPEEGLKFMVYLQKENIIDESGMPKERFSAEFPKEGPSILRIQQVVRGDSAAYFCASSPWGTGELFFGEGSRLTVL.

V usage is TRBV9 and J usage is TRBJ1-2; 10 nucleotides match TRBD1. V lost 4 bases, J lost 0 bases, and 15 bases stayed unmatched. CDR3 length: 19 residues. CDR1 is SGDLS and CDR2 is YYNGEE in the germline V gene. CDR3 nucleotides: TGTGCCAGCAGCCCACCCACGACAGGGGGCGCCTTAGCTAACTATGGCTACACCTTC. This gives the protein CASSPPTTGGALANYGYTF.

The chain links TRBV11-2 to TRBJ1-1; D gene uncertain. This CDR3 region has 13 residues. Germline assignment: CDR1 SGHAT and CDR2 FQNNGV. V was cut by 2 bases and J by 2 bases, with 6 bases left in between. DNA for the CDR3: TGTGCCAGCAGCTTAACGCCTAACACTGAAGCTTTCTTT. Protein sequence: CASSLTPNTEAFF. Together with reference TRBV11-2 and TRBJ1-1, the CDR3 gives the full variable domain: EAGVAQSPRYKIIEKRQSVAFWCNPISGHATLYWYQQILGQGPKLLIQFQNNGVVDDSQLPKDRFSAERLKGVDSTLKIQPAKLEDSAVYLCASSLTPNTEAFFGQGTRLTVV.

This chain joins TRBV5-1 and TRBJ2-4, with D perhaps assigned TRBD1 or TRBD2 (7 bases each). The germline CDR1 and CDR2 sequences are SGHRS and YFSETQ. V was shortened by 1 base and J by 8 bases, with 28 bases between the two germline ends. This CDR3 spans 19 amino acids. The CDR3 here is CASSLRGVMRQGSSDIQYF. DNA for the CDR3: TGCGCCAGCAGCTTGCGGGGGGTGATGAGACAGGGATCCAGTGACATTCAGTACTTC.

CDR3 sequence reads: CASRATGGAGRAFF. The CDR3 DNA reads as TGTGCCAGCAGAGCTACAGGGGGCGCGGGTCGAGCTTTCTTT. This chain uses TRBV6-5 with TRBJ1-1, with 9 positions matching TRBD1. The J segment lost 10 bases and the V segment lost 6 bases, leaving 12 bases of the junction unmatched. CDR3 length: 14 amino acids. Germline CDR1 is MNHEY and CDR2 is SVGAGI.

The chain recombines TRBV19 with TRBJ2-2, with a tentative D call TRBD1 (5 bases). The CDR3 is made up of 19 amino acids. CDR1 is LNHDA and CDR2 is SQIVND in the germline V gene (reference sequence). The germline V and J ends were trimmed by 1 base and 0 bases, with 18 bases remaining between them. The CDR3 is CASSIALSLGPANTGELFF. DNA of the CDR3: TGTGCCAGTAGTATAGCCCTCAGTTTGGGGCCAGCGAACACCGGGGAGCTGTTTTTT.

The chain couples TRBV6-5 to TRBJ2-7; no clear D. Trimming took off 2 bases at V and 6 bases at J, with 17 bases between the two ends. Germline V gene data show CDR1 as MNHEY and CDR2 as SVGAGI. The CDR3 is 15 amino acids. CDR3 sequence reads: CASSYSPLLRSEQYF. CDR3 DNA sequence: TGTGCCAGCAGTTACAGCCCCCTGCTCAGGTCCGAGCAGTACTTC.